A selection of T cell receptor beta chains follows, all from one sample in a study of blood T cell repertoires in COVID-19. Only in-frame clones appear in the TCRdb table, and some are missing; sequencing was by immunoSEQ multiplex PCR. The table shows 190,000 or so clones, with more than 75% occurring only once. Material for sequencing was peripheral blood. Every receptor here comes from a man aged 60 to 69 who had recovered from COVID-19. Both conserved end residues are trimmed from each CDR3. The order of the fields is V gene, clone size, CDR3 protein. Clone sizes are given selectively: once, few, many, or a class where the clone is expanded.

V: TRBV24-1; size: -; CDR3: ATSDLYRDTQY
V: TRBV6-5; size: -; CDR3: ASSYSGTGDAYEQY
V: TRBV4-1; size: -; CDR3: ASSHGLAGSTDTQY
V: TRBV9; size: -; CDR3: ASSGGDRAVATNEKLF
V: TRBV24-1; size: -; CDR3: ATSEQGYEQY
V: TRBV5-1; size: -; CDR3: ASSPTAGGSYNEQF
V: TRBV6-5; size: few; CDR3: ASSYSTGLPQETQY
V: TRBV6-6; size: -; CDR3: ASRGTGQGAGEQY
V: TRBV5-1; size: -; CDR3: ASRNREGGLQQY
V: TRBV19; size: -; CDR3: ASSRELSYEQY
V: TRBV6-5; size: -; CDR3: ASSTTGNQPQH
V: TRBV27; size: -; CDR3: ASSLNGLAVTGELF
V: TRBV7-9; size: -; CDR3: ASSLVDRGRKAF
V: TRBV11-2; size: -; CDR3: ASSPRDGGYGYT
V: TRBV28; size: -; CDR3: ASHPSTSNQPQH
V: TRBV15; size: -; CDR3: ATRRTGFSSYNEQF
V: TRBV19; size: -; CDR3: ATSERARWGTGVRETQY
V: TRBV5-1; size: -; CDR3: ASSLGGQSNTEAF
V: TRBV2; size: -; CDR3: ASSVWDRVQTQY
V: TRBV4-3; size: -; CDR3: ASSQGVAGSTDTQY
V: TRBV6-5; size: -; CDR3: ASRTGVWETQY
V: TRBV27; size: -; CDR3: ASSVVAGANEQF
V: TRBV5-1; size: -; CDR3: ASSSDRPNTGELF
V: TRBV18; size: few; CDR3: ASSPPARTEAF
V: TRBV27; size: -; CDR3: ASSGSAATGELF
V: TRBV20-1; size: -; CDR3: SASREGGPGGYT
V: TRBV5-1; size: -; CDR3: ASSSRGTGVNSPLH
V: TRBV4-2; size: -; CDR3: ASSQGTGKNEQF
V: TRBV27; size: -; CDR3: ASSLQGAFGEQY
V: TRBV5-4; size: -; CDR3: ASSWTGGSQETQY
V: TRBV7-2; size: -; CDR3: ASSLVRTDTSTNEKLF
V: TRBV6-2/TRBV6-3; size: -; CDR3: ASSEDGSGANVLT
V: TRBV11-2; size: -; CDR3: ASSFPLTSGNTDTQY
V: TRBV11-2; size: -; CDR3: ASSLLVWTNTGELF
V: TRBV19; size: -; CDR3: ASAWGTASGDQPQH
V: TRBV7-3; size: -; CDR3: ASSLEIQGAGGLNNEQF
V: TRBV12-5; size: -; CDR3: ASGLGTGIKY
V: TRBV28; size: -; CDR3: ASRTPSYGYT
V: TRBV19; size: -; CDR3: ASSIGPRGEQY
V: TRBV19; size: -; CDR3: ASSNQGAHEQY
V: TRBV6-2/TRBV6-3; size: -; CDR3: ASSPGLAGHYEQY
V: TRBV3-1/TRBV3-2; size: -; CDR3: ASSPLWGGNTEAF
V: TRBV27; size: -; CDR3: ASSRLGGGNEQY
V: TRBV6-5; size: once; CDR3: ASSYRGFYTDTQY
V: TRBV30; size: -; CDR3: AWTAGNYGYT
V: TRBV10-2; size: -; CDR3: ASRDRVGTWELF
V: TRBV5-1; size: -; CDR3: ASRPGTGPAGISGNTIY
V: TRBV9; size: -; CDR3: ASSVSAGTGLHYEQY
V: TRBV18; size: -; CDR3: ASSPPGGRNQPQH
V: TRBV5-1; size: -; CDR3: ASTPKSGQSTEAF
V: TRBV19; size: -; CDR3: ASSILAGANSPLH
V: TRBV7-8; size: -; CDR3: ASSRTGAFSSYEQY
V: TRBV10-2; size: -; CDR3: ASSESGNTEAF
V: TRBV19; size: -; CDR3: ASNLRGGNQPQH
V: TRBV10-3; size: -; CDR3: ASREQGGTEAF
V: TRBV14; size: -; CDR3: ASSALSGGRTGELF
V: TRBV5-1; size: -; CDR3: ASSRDRGHNEQF
V: TRBV18; size: -; CDR3: ASSRGGNTEAF
V: TRBV30; size: -; CDR3: AHSGDYGYT